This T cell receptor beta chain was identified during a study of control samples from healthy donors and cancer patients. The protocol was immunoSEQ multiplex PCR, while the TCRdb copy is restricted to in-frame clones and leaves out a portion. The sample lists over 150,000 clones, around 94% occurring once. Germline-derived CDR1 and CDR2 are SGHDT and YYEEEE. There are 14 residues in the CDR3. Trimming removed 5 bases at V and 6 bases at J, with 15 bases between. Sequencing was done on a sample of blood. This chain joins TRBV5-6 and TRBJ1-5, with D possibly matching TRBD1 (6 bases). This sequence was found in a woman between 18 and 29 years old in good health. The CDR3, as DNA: TGTGCCAGCAGTACCGGAGGGGGATCTCAGCCCCAGCATTTT. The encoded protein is CASSTGGGSQPQHF.